The 21 T cell receptor beta chains below all came from one sample that was sequenced in a study of shared clonotypes between healthy human individuals. This table comes from immunoSEQ multiplex PCR, and its TCRdb copy is limited to in-frame clones, with some not included. The table has 2 million to 2.5 million clones, 92% seen once; the top ten hold approximately 0.4%. Sequencing used naive CD4+ T cells from PBMCs. This sample's subset: CD45RA+ positively selected. The receptors here all came from a man younger than 30 in good health. Some clones in this sample may be carry-over from other donors' samples.

The chain uses TRBV9 and TRBJ1-1, with a possible D match to TRBD1 (5 bases). The CDR3 totals 16 residues. Trimming pared 0 bases from V and 1 base from J, leaving 13 bases between. Germline assignment: CDR1 SGDLS and CDR2 YYNGEE. CDR3 DNA sequence: TGTGCCAGCAGCGTAGGCCAGCAAGGACAGAACACTGAAGCTTTCTTT. Residues: CASSVGQQGQNTEAFF.

The chain couples TRBV27 to TRBJ2-3; D is perhaps TRBD2 (6 bases). The CDR3 is 15 amino acids. Trimming cost V 4 bases and J 2 bases, with 13 bases left between them. Germline V gives CDR1 MNHEY, CDR2 SMNVEV (reference sequence). CDR3 amino acids: CASSYDAGYTDTQYF. CDR3 sequence (DNA): TGTGCCAGCAGTTACGACGCGGGATACACAGATACGCAGTATTTT.

This chain connects TRBV27 to TRBJ1-5; possibly TRBD1 for D (6 bases). The CDR3 is 16 residues long. Per the germline V gene, CDR1 is MNHEY and CDR2 is SMNVEV (reference sequence). V was cut by 5 bases and J by 4 bases, with 18 bases left in between. The CDR3 DNA sequence: TGTGCCAGCAGTCCAACCACAGGGTCCATAAATCAGCCCCAGCATTTT. It specifies CASSPTTGSINQPQHF.

J is TRBJ2-1 and V is TRBV7-8; tentative D call: TRBD2 (6 bases). This CDR3 comprises 13 residues. Germline V gene data show CDR1 as SGHVS and CDR2 as FQNEAQ. V gave up 7 bases and J gave up 6 bases, with 13 bases separating them. The CDR3 protein is CASTRFGGNEQFF. CDR3 DNA: TGTGCCAGCACCCGTTTCGGGGGCAATGAGCAGTTCTTC.

This chain links TRBV5-4 with TRBJ2-1, with 8 bases that match TRBD1. Looked up from germline, CDR1 is SGHNT and CDR2 is YYREEE (reference sequence). J gave up 0 bases and V 4 bases, and 12 bases lay outside the gene matches. This CDR3 has 18 amino acids. The CDR3, as DNA: TGTGCCAGCAGCGTCGGGACAGGTGCCCTCCGCTCCTACAATGAGCAGTTCTTC. This translates into CASSVGTGALRSYNEQFF.

The chain links TRBV7-9 to TRBJ2-5; no clear D. CDR3 length: 15 residues. Germline V CDR1 and CDR2: SEHNR, FQNEAQ (reference sequence). V lost 3 bases, J lost 5 bases, and 16 bases lay in between. CDR3: CASSFPGPQGETQYF. The CDR3 DNA reads TGTGCCAGCAGCTTTCCCGGCCCCCAAGGGGAGACCCAGTACTTC.

The V call is TRBV29-1, the J call TRBJ1-2; D gene unclear. The V end was cut by 5 bases, the J end by 4 bases, with 23 bases between. The CDR3 covers 16 residues. Per germline, CDR1 SQVTM and CDR2 ANQGSEA. The CDR3 loop reads CSVLALKRRERYGYTF. The CDR3 bases are TGCAGCGTTCTAGCCCTGAAAAGGAGGGAGCGCTATGGCTACACCTTC.

The chain joins TRBV7-7 to TRBJ2-2, with D perhaps TRBD2 (6 bases). The CDR3 covers 15 residues. V shed 4 bases and J shed 5 bases, with 14 bases lying between them. Per the germline V gene, CDR1 is SSHAT and CDR2 is FNYEAQ (reference sequence). CDR3 in DNA: TGTGCCAGCAGCTCTCCTGGGGGGAGAACCGGGGAGCTGTTTTTT. This sequence encodes CASSSPGGRTGELFF.

This chain links TRBV7-8 with TRBJ2-2; 7 bases line up with TRBD1. Trimming took 5 bases from V and 7 from J; bases not matched to a gene: 4. This CDR3 comprises 13 residues. Germline V gene data show CDR1 as SGHVS and CDR2 as FQNEAQ. CDR3 in amino acids: CASSGDRVGELFF. The CDR3 region has the DNA TGTGCCAGCAGCGGAGACAGGGTCGGGGAGCTGTTTTTT.

The chain is built from TRBV5-1 and TRBJ2-7; TRBD2 agrees at 7 bases. The CDR3 spans 15 residues. CDR1 is SGHRS, CDR2 YFSETQ, per germline. The trim removed 1 base at V and 3 bases at J, leaving 7 bases unmatched. The CDR3 region has the DNA TGCGCCAGCAGCTTGAACAGCGGGACTTACTACGAGCAGTACTTC. Encoded protein: CASSLNSGTYYEQYF.

J is TRBJ1-3 and V is TRBV6-6, with no clear D. Germline V gives CDR1 MNHNY, CDR2 SVGAGI (reference sequence). Trimming cost V 0 bases and J 0 bases, with 9 bases left between them. This CDR3 is built from 16 residues. CDR3 sequence: CASSYSGLDSGNTIYF. The CDR3, as DNA: TGTGCCAGCAGTTACTCGGGCCTCGACTCTGGAAACACCATATATTTT.

The chain has TRBV5-1 and TRBJ2-7; a weak D match, TRBD1 (6 bases). The CDR3 sequence is 15 residues long. V shed 3 bases and J shed 3 bases, with 16 bases lying between them. Germline V CDR1 and CDR2: SGHRS, YFSETQ. The CDR3 coding sequence is TGCGCCAGCAGCTCCACCCAACAGGGATACTACGAGCAGTACTTC. Translating gives CASSSTQQGYYEQYF. Filled out from reference TRBV5-1 and TRBJ2-7, the complete variable domain reads KAGVTQTPRYLIKTRGQQVTLSCSPISGHRSVSWYQQTPGQGLQFLFEYFSETQRNKGNFPGRFSGRQFSNSRSEMNVSTLELGDSALYLCASSSTQQGYYEQYFGPGTRLTVT.

V is TRBV11-3 and J is TRBJ2-1, with D perhaps matching TRBD2 (5 bases). Germline V gene lookup returns CDR1 SGHNT and CDR2 YENEEA. The CDR3 sequence is 13 residues long. V was pared by 5 bases and J by 11 bases, with 16 bases between. The CDR3 nucleotides are TGTGCCAGCAGCCATCCCCGGACGGGGAAGCAGTTCTTC. It is translated as CASSHPRTGKQFF.

Concerning this clone: Different DNA sequences within this sample yield the same CDR3. V usage is TRBV6-5 and J usage is TRBJ1-1; a weak D match, TRBD1 (5 bases). Trimming cost V 5 bases and J 5 bases, with 12 bases left between them. From germline, CDR1 is MNHEY and CDR2 SVGAGI. The CDR3 extends over 13 amino acids. CDR3 in amino acids: CASSPPGGTEAFF. The CDR3 DNA reads as TGTGCCAGCAGTCCTCCGGGGGGGACTGAAGCTTTCTTT.

The chain is built from TRBV9 and TRBJ2-3; D call uncertain. The length of the CDR3 is 17 residues. V lost 4 bases, J lost 6 bases, and 24 bases lay in between. The germline V gene has CDR1 SGDLS and CDR2 YYNGEE. The chain's CDR3 is CASSPLFGRPVEDTQYF. Written as DNA, the CDR3 is TGTGCCAGCAGCCCCCTTTTTGGGCGTCCGGTGGAGGATACGCAGTATTTT.

The CDR3 bases are TGTGCCAGCAGCTTAGTGGACGAGCAGTACTTC. This encodes CASSLVDEQYF. The rearrangement uses TRBV11-2 and TRBJ2-7; D is ambiguous. The CDR3 consists of 11 residues. Germline loops: CDR1 SGHAT, CDR2 FQNNGV. The V end was cut by 1 base, the J end by 5 bases, with 3 bases between.

This chain connects TRBV6-1 to TRBJ2-5, with TRBD2 as a possible D gene (5 bases). Germline loops: CDR1 MNHNS, CDR2 SASEGT. The CDR3 runs 15 residues. Trimming stripped 7 bases from V and 2 bases from J, with 17 bases between. The CDR3 DNA sequence: TGTGCCAGCACCACTCGAGGGATTTCACAAGAGACCCAGTACTTC. Translating gives CASTTRGISQETQYF.

J is TRBJ1-4 and V is TRBV9; TRBD1 matches at 7 bases. The junction had 13 bases not matched to a gene; V was cut back by 3 bases and J by 8 bases. Germline V gene data show CDR1 as SGDLS and CDR2 as YYNGEE. CDR3 size: 16 residues. This chain's CDR3 is CASSAIDRQGGEKLFF. The CDR3, as DNA: TGTGCCAGCAGCGCGATCGACCGACAGGGTGGCGAAAAACTGTTTTTT.

This rearrangement joins TRBV28 to TRBJ2-3; 9 bases line up with TRBD1. The CDR3 runs to 16 residues. Germline loops: CDR1 MDHEN, CDR2 SYDVKM. With 6 bases clipped from V and 2 bases from J, the junction kept 9 bases outside the gene matches. The CDR3 spells CASRQPGTGNTDTQYF. The CDR3 DNA follows: TGTGCCAGCAGGCAGCCCGGGACAGGGAACACAGATACGCAGTATTTT. The full variable domain, rest sourced from reference TRBV28 and TRBJ2-3, is DVKVTQSSRYLVKRTGEKVFLECVQDMDHENMFWYRQDPGLGLRLIYFSYDVKMKEKGDIPEGYSVSREKKERFSLILESASTNQTSMYLCASRQPGTGNTDTQYFGPGTRLTVL.

The chain recombines TRBV7-3 with TRBJ2-5; 11 positions match TRBD2. Germline CDR1 is SGHTA and CDR2 is FQGTGA. The CDR3 consists of 16 residues. J lost 5 bases, V lost 0 bases, and 5 bases had no gene match. DNA of the CDR3: TGTGCCAGCAGCTTAACGGGACTAGCGGCTCCCGAGACCCAGTACTTC. Amino acids: CASSLTGLAAPETQYF.

The V gene is TRBV5-6, the J gene TRBJ2-2; tentatively, D is TRBD1 (5 bases). The CDR3 totals 16 residues. The V gene lost 0 bases and the J gene lost 4 bases, with 13 bases spanning the gap. Germline V gene data show CDR1 as SGHDT and CDR2 as YYEEEE. CDR3 loop: CASSLDSKGVTGELFF. CDR3 DNA sequence: TGTGCCAGCAGCTTGGATAGCAAAGGGGTCACCGGGGAGCTGTTTTTT.